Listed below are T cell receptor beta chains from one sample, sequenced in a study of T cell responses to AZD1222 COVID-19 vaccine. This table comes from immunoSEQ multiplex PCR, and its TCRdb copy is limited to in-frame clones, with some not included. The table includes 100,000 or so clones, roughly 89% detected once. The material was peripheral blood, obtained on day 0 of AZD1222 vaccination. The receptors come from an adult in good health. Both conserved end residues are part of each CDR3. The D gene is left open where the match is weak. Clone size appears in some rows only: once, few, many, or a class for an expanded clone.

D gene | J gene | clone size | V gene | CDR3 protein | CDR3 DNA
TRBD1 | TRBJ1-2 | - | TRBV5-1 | CASSLTGEGGYTF | TGCGCCAGCAGCTTGACAGGGGAAGGTGGCTACACCTTC
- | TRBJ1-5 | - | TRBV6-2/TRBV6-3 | CASSLGGHQPQHF | TGTGCCAGCAGCCTGGGCGGGCATCAGCCCCAGCATTTT
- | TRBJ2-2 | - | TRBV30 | CAWESTGELFF | TGTGCCTGGGAATCCACCGGGGAGCTGTTTTTT
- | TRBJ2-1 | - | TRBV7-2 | CASSSYLVNEQFF | TGTGCCAGCAGCTCATATTTGGTGAATGAGCAGTTCTTC
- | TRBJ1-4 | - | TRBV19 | CASSIRRSSEKLFF | TGTGCCAGTAGTATACGGCGGAGTAGTGAAAAACTGTTTTTT
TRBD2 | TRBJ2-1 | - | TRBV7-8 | CASSPRRGRASNEQFF | TGTGCCAGCAGCCCTCGGCGCGGGAGGGCATCCAATGAGCAGTTCTTC
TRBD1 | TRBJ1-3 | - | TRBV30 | CAWTGTGATIYF | TGTGCCTGGACTGGGACAGGGGCCACCATATATTTT
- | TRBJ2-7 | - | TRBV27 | CASSLWGSGEQYF | TGTGCCAGCAGTTTATGGGGGTCTGGCGAGCAGTACTTC
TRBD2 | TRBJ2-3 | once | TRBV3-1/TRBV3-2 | CASSQGTSGRAVSDTQYF | TGTGCCAGCAGCCAAGGGACTAGCGGGAGGGCCGTGTCAGATACGCAGTATTTT
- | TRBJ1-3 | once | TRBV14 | CASSSYFAGNTIYF | TGTGCCAGCAGCTCCTACTTTGCCGGAAACACCATATATTTT
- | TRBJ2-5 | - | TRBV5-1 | CASSGTSQETQYF | TGCGCCAGCAGTGGAACTAGCCAAGAGACCCAGTACTTC
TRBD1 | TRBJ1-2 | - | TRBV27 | CASSQGQGAVYGYTF | TGTGCCAGCAGTCAAGGACAGGGGGCCGTCTATGGCTACACCTTC
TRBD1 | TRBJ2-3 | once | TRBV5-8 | CASRVAGTGGIDTQYF | TGTGCCAGCAGGGTAGCCGGGACAGGGGGCATAGATACGCAGTATTTT
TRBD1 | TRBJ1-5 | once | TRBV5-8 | CASSYGQGGFQPQHF | TGTGCCAGCAGCTATGGACAGGGCGGGTTTCAGCCCCAGCATTTT
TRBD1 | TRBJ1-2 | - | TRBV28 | CASSPATGRIGYGYTF | TGTGCCAGCAGCCCCGCGACAGGGCGAATAGGCTATGGCTACACCTTC
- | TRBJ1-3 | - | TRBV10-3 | CASALGNTIYF | TGTGCCTCCGCGCTCGGAAACACCATATATTTT
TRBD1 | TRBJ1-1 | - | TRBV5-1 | CASSPGQGELNTEAFF | TGCGCCAGCAGCCCCGGACAGGGGGAGTTGAACACTGAAGCTTTCTTT
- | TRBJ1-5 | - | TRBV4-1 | CASSQERDSPSAQHF | TGCGCCAGCAGCCAAGAAAGAGACAGTCCTTCGGCCCAGCATTTT
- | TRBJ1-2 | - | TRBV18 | CASSPSEEDGYTF | TGTGCCAGCTCACCTTCGGAGGAAGATGGCTACACCTTC
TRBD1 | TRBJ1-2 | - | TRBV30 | CAWSGSPGQGSAGYTF | TGTGCCTGGAGTGGGAGTCCGGGACAGGGGTCCGCCGGCTACACCTTC
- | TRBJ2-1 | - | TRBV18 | CASSPRGQSNEQFF | TGTGCCAGCTCACCAAGAGGACAGTCCAATGAGCAGTTCTTC
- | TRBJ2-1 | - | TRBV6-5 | CASSHINEQFF | TGTGCCAGCAGCCACATCAATGAGCAGTTCTTC